This T cell receptor beta chain was captured by sequencing in a study of cytomegalovirus exposure and HLA in healthy donors. Regarding the study as a whole: Analysis performed later found about 17,000 TCR beta sequences associated with HLA alleles at 0.05 false discovery rate. Further analysis was carried out later, and it showed several of the most significant clusters appearing linked to common viral pathogens. Some public TCRs appeared in many individuals, while most sequences were rare.

About this clone itself: Its antigen is still unknown.

Germline V gene sequence: CDR1 MGHDK, CDR2 SYGVNS. With 1 base clipped from V and 6 bases from J, the junction kept 4 bases outside the gene matches. The CDR3 has 15 amino acids. Use of 60 Vbeta and 13 Jbeta primers characterized the PCR. Study processing details: In a later analysis, the count reached some 73 million unique TCR beta chains, with around 10 million shared. Produced via immunoSEQ multiplex PCR; TCRdb's table is partial and in-frame only. The DNA was the basis for D and trimming; V, J and clone size are from that table. Of under 150,000 clones in the sample, 80% to 85% were seen once. This sequence was found in a man in his late teens or twenties in good health and CMV-seronegative. The rearrangement links TRBV25-1 to TRBJ1-4; 8 bases agree with TRBD1. The sample consisted of PBMCs. CDR3 DNA sequence: TGTGCCAGCAGTGAATCGGACAGGGTAGATGAAAAACTGTTTTTT. Protein sequence: CASSESDRVDEKLFF. Full variable domain (missing parts from reference TRBV25-1 and TRBJ1-4): EADIYQTPRYLVIGTGKKITLECSQTMGHDKMYWYQQDPGMELHLIHYSYGVNSTEKGDLSSESTVSRIRTEHFPLTLESARPSHTSQYLCASSESDRVDEKLFFGSGTQLSVL.